The clone carrying this T cell receptor beta chain was recorded once. What it binds is not known. This sample stems from a study of T cell responses to AZD1222 COVID-19 vaccine. Study-wide context: Second-dose intervals of approximately 4 or approximately 12 weeks were pooled.

Repertoires were generated with immunoSEQ multiplex PCR, while TCRdb's copy carries only in-frame clones and drops some. The sample gives approximately 74,000 clones, around four fifths of which show up once; 2.5% to 3% is in the top ten. Notes on the study in general: After two AZD1222 doses, spike-specific TCR breadth and depth rose versus day 0. Distributed over spike, vaccine-associated CD4 TCRs predominated at 160-218 and 743-854.

The V segment lost 3 bases and the J segment 4 bases; nucleotides outside the gene matches: 7. The CDR3 spans 16 residues. CDR1 PRHDT and CDR2 FYEKMQ come from the germline V gene (reference sequence). The sample consisted of peripheral blood, taken on day 0 of AZD1222 vaccination. The chain uses TRBV13 and TRBJ2-3, with 10 bases fitting TRBD2. The clonotype comes from an adult in good health. As DNA, the CDR3 is TGTGCCAGCAGCTTCCTAGCGGGAGAAATCGCAGATACGCAGTATTTT. Its translation: CASSFLAGEIADTQYF.